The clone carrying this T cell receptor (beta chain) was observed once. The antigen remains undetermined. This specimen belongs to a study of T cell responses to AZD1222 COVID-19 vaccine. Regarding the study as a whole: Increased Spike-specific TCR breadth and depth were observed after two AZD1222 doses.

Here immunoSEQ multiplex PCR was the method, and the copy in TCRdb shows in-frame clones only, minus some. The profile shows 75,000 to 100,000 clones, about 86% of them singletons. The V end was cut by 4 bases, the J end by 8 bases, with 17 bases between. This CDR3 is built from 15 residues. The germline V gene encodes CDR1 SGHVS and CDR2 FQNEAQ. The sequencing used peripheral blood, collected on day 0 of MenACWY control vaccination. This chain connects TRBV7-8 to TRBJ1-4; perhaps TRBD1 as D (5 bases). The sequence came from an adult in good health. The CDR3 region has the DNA TGTGCCAGCAGCTCGCGGCCAGGGAGTAAGGAAAAACTGTTTTTT. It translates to CASSSRPGSKEKLFF.